Reported below is one T cell receptor (beta chain). TCRdb's copy holds only in-frame clones and misses some; the assay was immunoSEQ multiplex PCR. The sample lists some 640,000 clones, 89% occurring once. The V end was cut by 0 bases, the J end by 2 bases, with 13 bases between. The germline gives CDR1 ENHRY, CDR2 SYGVKD. This CDR3 region has 16 residues. The sample belongs to a study of Ad26.COV2.S vaccination and SARS-CoV-2 variants. Treatment in this sample: 15 to 20 received Ad26.COV2.S at low or high dose, single or two shots; roughly 5 received placebo; per-sample allocation not given. Day 63 after the first vaccine or placebo injection was the time point for sampling.

This sample comprised peripheral blood, obtained in a trial of Ad26.COV2.S vaccine versus placebo. This TCR came from a person between 18 and 65 years old who received the Ad26.COV2.S COVID-19 vaccine or a placebo. The V gene is TRBV10-3, the J gene TRBJ2-5, with D perhaps TRBD1 or TRBD2 (5 bases each). CDR3 region: CAISESGGTGQETQYF. Here the CDR3 DNA reads TGTGCCATCAGTGAGTCTGGGGGAACGGGGCAAGAGACCCAGTACTTC.